This TCR beta chain was captured by sequencing in a study of T cells in Graves' hyperthyroidism and ophthalmopathy. There were TCR beta CDR3 regions amplified from RNA transcripts. Using the HTBI primer set, a first-round RT-PCR was run on the TCR CDR3. TCRdb recomputed calls from the multiplex PCR reads with MiXCR, one row per CDR3 protein. This table holds around 250,000 distinct CDR3 sequences, approximately 25% found once. Source material for PBMCs was less than 12 ml fresh peripheral blood. This CDR3 is 15 amino acids long. Trimming removed 5 bases at V and 2 bases at J, with 15 bases between. The germline V gene has CDR1 SGHVS and CDR2 FQNEAQ.

The rearrangement links TRBV7-8 to TRBJ2-5; a possible D gene is TRBD1 (6 bases). This TCR derives from a woman aged 40 to 49 with Graves' ophthalmopathy. Source material: blood. CDR3 DNA sequence: TGTGCCAGCAGCAGCACAGGGTTGGGGCAAGAGACCCAGTACTTC. Its protein product is CASSSTGLGQETQYF.